The next 16 T cell receptor beta chains were all read from a single sample in a study of blood T cell repertoires in COVID-19. TCRdb's copy holds only in-frame clones and misses some; the assay was immunoSEQ multiplex PCR. The repertoire includes 200,000 to 250,000 clones, 70% to 85% of them detected once, and approximately 3.6% sits in the top ten. Sequenced: PBMCs or T cells enriched from blood (not recorded which). The receptors originated from a woman aged 55-75 years who had recovered from COVID-19.

In its sample, this clone was seen many times. The chain joins TRBV6-5 to TRBJ2-7; 7 bases map to TRBD1. V shed 5 bases, J shed 3 bases, and the junction held 4 bases outside the gene matches. The CDR3 sequence is 13 residues long. Germline V gene sequence: CDR1 MNHEY, CDR2 SVGAGI. The CDR3 DNA reads TGTGCCAGCAGTCTTGACAGGGACTACGAGCAGTACTTC. This codes for CASSLDRDYEQYF.

This chain joins TRBV12-3 or TRBV12-4 and TRBJ1-5; D unresolved. The V and J ends lost 4 bases and 4 bases respectively, with 8 bases between them. The CDR3 loop spans 13 amino acids. The CDR3 reads CASSSEENQPQHF. The CDR3, as DNA: TGTGCCAGCAGTTCTGAGGAAAATCAGCCCCAGCATTTT.

The chain combines TRBV3-1 (or the pseudogene TRBV3-2) with TRBJ1-4, with 7 bases identical to TRBD1. The CDR3 consists of 15 residues. Germline values: CDR1 LGHDT, CDR2 YNNKEL (reference sequence). V trimming: 5 bases; J trimming: 7 bases; junction bases outside the gene matches: 10. CDR3 sequence: CASSLSTGLVEKLFF. In DNA, the CDR3 is TGTGCCAGCAGCTTATCGACAGGGTTGGTTGAAAAACTGTTTTTT.

This clone was observed a handful of times. V and J are TRBV5-1 and TRBJ2-5, with TRBD2 matching over 10 bases. The germline CDR1 and CDR2 sequences are SGHRS and YFSETQ. The junction had 15 bases not matched to a gene; V was cut back by 5 bases and J by 2 bases. The CDR3 contains 18 residues. The chain's CDR3 is CASSISGRADPLQETQYF. CDR3 coding DNA: TGCGCCAGCAGTATCAGCGGGAGGGCCGATCCCCTACAAGAGACCCAGTACTTC.

This chain uses TRBV20-1 with TRBJ2-1; 7 bases are a match to TRBD2. In germline, CDR1 is DFQATT, CDR2 SNEGSKA (reference sequence). There are 14 residues in the CDR3. V lost 3 bases, J lost 1 base, and 3 bases stayed unmatched. CDR3 nucleotides: TGCAGTGCTAGTCTGGGGGGGTCCTACAATGAGCAGTTCTTC. Amino acids: CSASLGGSYNEQFF.

J is TRBJ2-1 and V is TRBV7-3, with D tentatively TRBD2 (6 bases). V lost 3 bases to trimming and J lost 7 bases, with 16 bases between them. CDR3 length: 15 amino acids. The germline CDR1 and CDR2 sequences are SGHTA and FQGTGA. The CDR3 bases are TGTGCCAGCAGCTTTGGGGCGGGAAATGGGAATGAGCAGTTCTTC. Protein sequence: CASSFGAGNGNEQFF.

The chain carries TRBV7-3 and TRBJ2-2, with TRBD2 identical over 9 bases. The CDR3 runs 18 residues. V dropped 0 bases and J dropped 0; count of bases not matched to a gene: 5. The germline V gene has CDR1 SGHTA and CDR2 FQGTGA. In nucleotides, the CDR3 is TGTGCCAGCAGCTTAACGAGCGGGGGGACCCCGAACACCGGGGAGCTGTTTTTT. Translated, it gives CASSLTSGGTPNTGELFF.

V is TRBV5-6 and J is TRBJ2-1; D may be TRBD2 (6 bases). The V gene lost 4 bases and the J gene lost 0 bases, with 14 bases spanning the gap. CDR1 and CDR2 (germline): SGHDT, YYEEEE. The CDR3 runs to 16 residues. The CDR3 region has the DNA TGTGCCAGCAGCCGGGACTCCCGCGTCTCCTACAATGAGCAGTTCTTC. Its protein is CASSRDSRVSYNEQFF.

V and J are TRBV7-2 and TRBJ1-3; no clear D gene. This CDR3 region has 14 residues. CDR1 is SGHTA, CDR2 FQGNSA, per germline. Trimming shortened V by 2 bases and J by 1 base, and 6 bases separated the two germline ends. The CDR3 region has the DNA TGTGCCAGCAGCTTATTAGAATCTGGAAACACCATATATTTT. Translation gives CASSLLESGNTIYF. The whole variable domain, filled in from reference TRBV7-2 and TRBJ1-3, reads GAGVSQSPSNKVTEKGKDVELRCDPISGHTALYWYRQSLGQGLEFLIYFQGNSAPDKSGLPSDRFSAERTGGSVSTLTIQRTQQEDSAVYLCASSLLESGNTIYFGEGSWLTVV.

This clone has a single count. The chain uses TRBV7-8 and TRBJ1-5; D remains ambiguous. V was cut by 3 bases and J by 1 base, with 13 bases left in between. The germline CDR1 and CDR2 sequences are SGHVS and FQNEAQ. CDR3 length equals 16 residues. CDR3 coding DNA: TGTGCCAGCAGCTTGTCCCGGACTGTGAGCAATCAGCCCCAGCATTTT. Encoded protein: CASSLSRTVSNQPQHF.

The rearrangement links TRBV7-2 to TRBJ1-6; tentative D call: TRBD1 (5 bases). Germline V gives CDR1 SGHTA, CDR2 FQGNSA. V lost 0 bases to trimming and J lost 8 bases, with 11 bases between them. CDR3 length: 15 residues. DNA for the CDR3: TGTGCCAGCAGCTTAGCGGCAGGGAACCATTCACCCCTCCACTTT. Amino acid sequence: CASSLAAGNHSPLHF.

The chain uses TRBV6-5 and TRBJ2-5; possibly TRBD2 for D (6 bases). The germline V gene encodes CDR1 MNHEY and CDR2 SVGAGI. The V end lost 5 bases, the J end lost 5 bases, and 9 bases lay between the germline ends. There are 12 residues in the CDR3. CDR3 sequence reads: CASSTRGETQYF. The DNA for the CDR3 is TGTGCCAGCAGTACCCGGGGGGAGACCCAGTACTTC.

V and J are TRBV19 and TRBJ1-1, with D tentatively TRBD1 (6 bases). The V end lost 7 bases, the J end lost 9 bases, and 18 bases lay between the germline ends. CDR3 length: 13 residues. Germline CDR1 reads LNHDA; CDR2 reads SQIVND (reference sequence). The CDR3 region is CASTARTGQKAFF. CDR3 coding DNA: TGTGCCAGTACCGCACGAACCGGACAGAAAGCTTTCTTT.

This sequence joins TRBV18 and TRBJ1-2; 9 positions agree with TRBD1. The CDR3 loop spans 16 amino acids. Germline CDR1 reads KGHSH; CDR2 reads LQKENI. After removal of 0 bases from V and 5 bases from J, the junction contained 7 bases not matched to a gene. In nucleotides, the CDR3 is TGTGCCAGCTCACCACCTGGGACAGGGAAAACGTATGGCTACACCTTC. Its translation: CASSPPGTGKTYGYTF.

The chain is built from TRBV6-6 and TRBJ2-2; TRBD1 aligns across 11 bases. V gave up 0 bases and J gave up 6 bases; unmatched junction bases: 3. This CDR3 has 16 residues. Germline V gene lookup returns CDR1 MNHNY and CDR2 SVGAGI (reference sequence). CDR3 loop: CASSYSMGQGAGELFF. The CDR3 DNA sequence: TGTGCCAGCAGTTACTCGATGGGACAGGGGGCCGGGGAGCTGTTTTTT.

The chain links TRBV9 to TRBJ1-3, with a possible D match to TRBD1 (5 bases). The germline V and J ends were trimmed by 3 bases and 4 bases, with 20 bases remaining between them. The length of the CDR3 is 17 residues. From germline, CDR1 is SGDLS and CDR2 YYNGEE. CDR3 amino acids: CASSASWGRVTGNTIYF. CDR3 nucleotide sequence: TGTGCCAGCAGCGCAAGCTGGGGCAGGGTGACCGGAAACACCATATATTTT. The variable domain in full, with the rest retrieved from reference TRBV9 and TRBJ1-3, is DSGVTQTPKHLITATGQRVTLRCSPRSGDLSVYWYQQSLDQGLQFLIQYYNGEERAKGNILERFSAQQFPDLHSELNLSSLELGDSALYFCASSASWGRVTGNTIYFGEGSWLTVV.